This TCR beta chain was identified during a study of blood T cell repertoires in COVID-19. Profiling relied on immunoSEQ multiplex PCR, and the TCRdb table lists in-frame clones only, not all of them. The sample yields fewer than 250,000 clones, almost 85% seen once. V lost 3 bases, J lost 4 bases, and 12 bases lay in between. This CDR3 contains 13 residues. CDR1 is DFQATT and CDR2 is SNEGSKA in the germline V gene (reference sequence). This TCR derives from a man aged 45-60 years with acute or convalescent COVID-19. This sequence joins TRBV20-1 and TRBJ1-1; unclear D gene. Sequencing was carried out using peripheral blood. The CDR3 DNA is TGCAGTGCTAGTGTCTCGGGATTCACTGAAGCTTTCTTT. Translated: CSASVSGFTEAFF.